This TCR beta chain originates from a study of regulatory T cells in long-lasting Graves disease. V lost 6 bases to trimming and J lost 6 bases; unmatched junction nucleotides: 6. The germline V gene has CDR1 MNHEY and CDR2 SVGEGT. This CDR3 comprises 14 residues. CDR3 regions were amplified by Arm-PCR using iRepertoire HTBI primers to build TCR beta libraries. TCRdb fed the multiplex PCR reads into MiXCR, producing one record per CDR3 protein. The sample has about 500,000 distinct CDR3 sequences, around 15% seen once; the top ten hold more than 9%. Time point: newly diagnosed GD, antithyroid drugs for less than 3 months. RNA isolated from PBMCs was used to make the TCR library. This sample also belongs to another study, concerning T cells in Graves' hyperthyroidism and ophthalmopathy.

The genes are TRBV6-2 or TRBV6-3 and TRBJ2-3; 10 nucleotides line up with TRBD2. This TCR was sampled from a man aged 35 to 55 with Graves disease. The sequencing here drew on peripheral blood mononuclear cells (PBMCs), taken at new diagnosis, from a patient treated with antithyroid drugs. The CDR3 DNA is TGTGCCAGCAGGCAAAGGACTAGCGGCGATACGCAGTATTTT. The encoded protein is CASRQRTSGDTQYF.